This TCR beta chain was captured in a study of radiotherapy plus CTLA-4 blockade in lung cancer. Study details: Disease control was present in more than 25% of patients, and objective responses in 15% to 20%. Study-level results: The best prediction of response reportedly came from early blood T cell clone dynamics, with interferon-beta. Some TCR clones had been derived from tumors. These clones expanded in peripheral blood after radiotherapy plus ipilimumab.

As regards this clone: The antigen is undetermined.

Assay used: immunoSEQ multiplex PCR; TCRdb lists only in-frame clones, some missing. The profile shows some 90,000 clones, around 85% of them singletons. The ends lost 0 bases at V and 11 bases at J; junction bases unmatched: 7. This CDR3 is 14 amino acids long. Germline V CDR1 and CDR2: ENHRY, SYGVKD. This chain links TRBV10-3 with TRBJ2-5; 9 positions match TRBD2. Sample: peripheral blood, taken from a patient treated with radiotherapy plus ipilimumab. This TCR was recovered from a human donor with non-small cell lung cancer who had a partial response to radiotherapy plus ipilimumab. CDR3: CAISESSASGMQYF. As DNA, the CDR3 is TGTGCCATCAGTGAGTCGTCGGCTAGCGGGATGCAGTACTTC.